The clone carrying this T cell receptor beta chain was found once. Antigen unknown. The data stem from a study of cytomegalovirus exposure and HLA in healthy donors. Study-wide background: Tens of millions of unique TCRs from HLA-typed donors made up an early data release.

Germline lookup yields CDR1 SGHRS and CDR2 YFSETQ. V lost 4 bases, J lost 3 bases, and 8 bases lay in between. CDR3 length: 13 residues. Study-wide findings and caveats: In a later analysis, HLA-C alleles had the fewest associated TCRs, DRB1 alleles the most. In a later analysis, several top co-occurrence clusters appeared linked to parvovirus B19, influenza, CMV and Epstein-Barr virus.

The PCR employed 60 Vbeta primers together with 13 Jbeta primers. Measured with immunoSEQ multiplex PCR; TCRdb has only the in-frame clones, and not every one. Counted here are 150,000 to 200,000 clones, around 80% occurring once; the ten biggest clones make up approximately 10%. The source of this sequence is a man between 18 and 29 years old in good health and CMV-seropositive. Sequenced material: PBMCs. The chain joins TRBV5-1 to TRBJ1-5, with D perhaps matching TRBD1 (5 bases). The CDR3 region has the DNA TGCGCCAGCAGCAAAGGGGACAATCAGCCCCAGCATTTT. This gives the protein CASSKGDNQPQHF.